This TCR beta chain was recovered during a study of T cell responses to AZD1222 COVID-19 vaccine. General study points: Just 5 to 7 people given AZD1222 tested seropositive at baseline. With dominance at 160-218 and 743-854, vaccine-associated CD4 TCRs spanned spike. The sample set comprised mostly white British donors with more females, and clonal diversity was possibly underestimated. Scientists sampled the repertoires only once the peak T cell response had passed.

Measured with immunoSEQ multiplex PCR; TCRdb has only the in-frame clones, and not every one. The data hold 100,000 to 150,000 clones, with about nine tenths observed a single time. On this clone: Its antigen is not known.

The clonotype was recovered from an adult in good health. The input for sequencing was peripheral blood, taken on day 0 of MenACWY control vaccination.

CDR3 loop: CASSQDRAVSGKLFF. As DNA, the CDR3 is TGTGCCAGCAGTCAAGACAGGGCCGTCTCGGGAAAACTGTTTTTT. This sequence joins TRBV7-2 and TRBJ1-4; 7 bases fit TRBD1. The CDR3 totals 15 residues. Germline CDR1 and CDR2: SGHTA and FQGNSA. After removal of 6 bases from V and 10 bases from J, the junction contained 14 bases not matched to a gene. The full variable domain, in which reference TRBV7-2 and TRBJ1-4 provide the parts outside the CDR3, is GAGVSQSPSNKVTEKGKDVELRCDPISGHTALYWYRQSLGQGLEFLIYFQGNSAPDKSGLPSDRFSAERTGGSVSTLTIQRTQQEDSAVYLCASSQDRAVSGKLFFGSGTQLSVL.